Here is one T cell receptor (beta chain) with its context. Source study methods: How many nucleated cells were present was estimated from reference gene primer amplification. TCRdb's table, derived via immunoSEQ multiplex PCR, lists solely in-frame clones and lacks some. V and J calls and clone size follow that table, whereas D and trimming were derived from the DNA. The sample shows roughly 300,000 clones, 84% of them seen only once. The data were obtained in a study of blood T cell repertoires in COVID-19. Turning to the study itself: Spain, Italy and the United States supplied samples that represented acute and convalescent COVID-19. T cells, B-cell-depleted T cells, or PBMCs supplied cDNA or gDNA.

Sequencing used peripheral blood. This receptor was identified in a human donor with COVID-19, enrolled during active disease. The donor label of this sample is uncertain.

The CDR3 DNA follows: TGCGCCAGCGACCTAGCGGGAGGCCTAATAGCCAAAAACATTCAGTACTTC. Protein: CASDLAGGLIAKNIQYF. The genes are TRBV4-1 and TRBJ2-4, with 11 bases matching TRBD2. CDR1 and CDR2 from the germline V gene are MGHRA and YSYEKL. CDR3 length equals 17 residues. After removal of 8 bases from V and 0 bases from J, the junction contained 9 bases not matched to a gene.